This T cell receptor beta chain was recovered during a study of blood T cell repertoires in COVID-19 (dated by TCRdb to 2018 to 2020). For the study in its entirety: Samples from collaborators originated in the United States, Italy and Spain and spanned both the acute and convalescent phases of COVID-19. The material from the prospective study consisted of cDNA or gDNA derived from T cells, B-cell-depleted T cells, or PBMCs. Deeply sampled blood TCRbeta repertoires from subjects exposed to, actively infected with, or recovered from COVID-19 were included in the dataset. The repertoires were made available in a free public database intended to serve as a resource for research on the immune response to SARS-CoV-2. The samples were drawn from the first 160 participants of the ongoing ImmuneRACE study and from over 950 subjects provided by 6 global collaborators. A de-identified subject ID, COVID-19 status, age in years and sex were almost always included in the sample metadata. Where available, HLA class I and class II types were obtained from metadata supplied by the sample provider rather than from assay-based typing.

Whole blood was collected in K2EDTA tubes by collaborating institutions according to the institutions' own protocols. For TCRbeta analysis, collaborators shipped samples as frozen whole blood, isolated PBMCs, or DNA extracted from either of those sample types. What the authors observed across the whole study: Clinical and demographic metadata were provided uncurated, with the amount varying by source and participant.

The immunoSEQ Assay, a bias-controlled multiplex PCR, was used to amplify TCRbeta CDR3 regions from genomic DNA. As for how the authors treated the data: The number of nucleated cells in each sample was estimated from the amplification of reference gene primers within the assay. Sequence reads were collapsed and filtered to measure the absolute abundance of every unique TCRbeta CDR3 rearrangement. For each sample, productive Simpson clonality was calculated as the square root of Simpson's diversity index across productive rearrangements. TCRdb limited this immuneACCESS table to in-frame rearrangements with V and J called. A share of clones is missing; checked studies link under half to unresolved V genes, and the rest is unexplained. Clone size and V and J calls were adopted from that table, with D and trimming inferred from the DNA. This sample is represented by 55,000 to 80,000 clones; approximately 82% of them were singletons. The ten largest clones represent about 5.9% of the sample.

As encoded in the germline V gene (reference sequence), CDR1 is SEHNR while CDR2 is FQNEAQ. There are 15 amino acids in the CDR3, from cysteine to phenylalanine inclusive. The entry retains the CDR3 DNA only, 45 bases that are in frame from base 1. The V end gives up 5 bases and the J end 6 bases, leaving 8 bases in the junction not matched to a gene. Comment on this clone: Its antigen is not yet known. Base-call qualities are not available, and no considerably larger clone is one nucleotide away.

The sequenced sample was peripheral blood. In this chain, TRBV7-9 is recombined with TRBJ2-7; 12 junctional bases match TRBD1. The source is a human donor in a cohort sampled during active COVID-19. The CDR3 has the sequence CASSPGTGGPLEQYF. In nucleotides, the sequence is TGTGCCAGCAGCCCCGGGACAGGGGGCCCCCTCGAGCAGTACTTC.